This record covers a single T cell receptor beta chain. Germline CDR1 GTSNPN, CDR2 SVGIG (reference sequence). Trimming shortened V by 0 bases and J by 5 bases, and 23 bases separated the two germline ends. The CDR3 sequence is 18 residues long. The sample belongs to a study of blood T cell repertoires in COVID-19. About the research overall: Material from acute and convalescent COVID-19 was sourced from the United States, Italy and Spain. T cells, B-cell-depleted T cells, or PBMCs supplied cDNA or gDNA.

In the source study's methods: From reference gene primer amplification, estimates of nucleated cell counts were derived. Generated by immunoSEQ multiplex PCR, the TCRdb table keeps only in-frame clones and is missing some. Clone size and the V and J calls come from that table; the DNA yielded D and trimming. This sample has about 400,000 clones, with around 86% found just once. Sequencing was carried out using peripheral blood. This clonotype originated in a woman aged 25 to 39 with active or convalescent COVID-19. This chain uses TRBV30 with TRBJ2-1; D possibly corresponds to TRBD1 (5 bases). The CDR3 bases are TGTGCCTGGAGTGTAAGGGGAAAACTTTCGTCTTTTGACAATGAGCAGTTCTTC. Its protein product is CAWSVRGKLSSFDNEQFF.